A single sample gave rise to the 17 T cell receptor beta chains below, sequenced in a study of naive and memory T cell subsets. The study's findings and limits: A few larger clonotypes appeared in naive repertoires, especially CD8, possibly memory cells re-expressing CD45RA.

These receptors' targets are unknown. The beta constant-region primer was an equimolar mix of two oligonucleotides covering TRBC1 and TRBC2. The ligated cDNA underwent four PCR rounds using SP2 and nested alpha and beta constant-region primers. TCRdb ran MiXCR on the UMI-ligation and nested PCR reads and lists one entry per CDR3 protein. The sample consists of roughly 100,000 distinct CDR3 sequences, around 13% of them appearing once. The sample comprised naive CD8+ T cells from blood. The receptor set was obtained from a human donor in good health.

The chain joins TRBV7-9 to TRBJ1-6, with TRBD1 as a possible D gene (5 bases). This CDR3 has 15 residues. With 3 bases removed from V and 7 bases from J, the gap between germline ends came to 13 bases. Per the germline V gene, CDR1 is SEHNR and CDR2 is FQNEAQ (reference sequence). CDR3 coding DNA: TGTGCCAGCAGCTTCAGGACACAGGAGAATTCACCCCTCCACTTT. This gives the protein CASSFRTQENSPLHF.

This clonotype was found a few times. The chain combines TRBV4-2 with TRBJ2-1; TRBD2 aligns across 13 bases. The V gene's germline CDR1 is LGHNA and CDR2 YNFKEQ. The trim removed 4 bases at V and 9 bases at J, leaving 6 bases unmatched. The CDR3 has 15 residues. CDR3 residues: CASSLGTSGIFEQFF. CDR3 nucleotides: TGTGCCAGCAGCCTAGGGACTAGCGGGATTTTTGAGCAGTTCTTC.

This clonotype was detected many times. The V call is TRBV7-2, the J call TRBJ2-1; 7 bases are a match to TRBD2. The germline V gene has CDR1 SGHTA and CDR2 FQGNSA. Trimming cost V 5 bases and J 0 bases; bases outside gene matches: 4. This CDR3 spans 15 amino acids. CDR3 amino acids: CASSAGGSSYNEQFF. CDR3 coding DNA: TGTGCCAGCAGCGCCGGGGGGAGCTCCTACAATGAGCAGTTCTTC.

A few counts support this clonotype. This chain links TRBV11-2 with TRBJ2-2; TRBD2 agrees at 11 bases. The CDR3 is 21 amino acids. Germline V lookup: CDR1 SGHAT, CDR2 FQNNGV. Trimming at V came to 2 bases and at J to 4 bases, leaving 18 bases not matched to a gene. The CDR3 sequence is CASSLMGLAGGPGSATGELFF. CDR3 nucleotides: TGTGCCAGCAGCTTAATGGGGTTAGCGGGAGGGCCCGGTAGTGCCACCGGGGAGCTGTTTTTT.

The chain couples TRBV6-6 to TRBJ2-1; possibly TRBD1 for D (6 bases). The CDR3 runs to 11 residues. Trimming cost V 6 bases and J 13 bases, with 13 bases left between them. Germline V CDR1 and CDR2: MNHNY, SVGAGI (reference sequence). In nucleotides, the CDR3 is TGTGCCAGCAGCCCCGGGGACATTCAGTTCTTC. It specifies CASSPGDIQFF.

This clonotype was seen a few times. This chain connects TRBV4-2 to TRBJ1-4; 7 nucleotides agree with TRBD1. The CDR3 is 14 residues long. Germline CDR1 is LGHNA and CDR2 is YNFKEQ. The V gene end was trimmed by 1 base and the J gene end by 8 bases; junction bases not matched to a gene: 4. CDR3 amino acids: CASSQGQGLEKLFF. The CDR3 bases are TGTGCCAGCAGCCAAGGACAGGGCTTAGAAAAACTGTTTTTT.

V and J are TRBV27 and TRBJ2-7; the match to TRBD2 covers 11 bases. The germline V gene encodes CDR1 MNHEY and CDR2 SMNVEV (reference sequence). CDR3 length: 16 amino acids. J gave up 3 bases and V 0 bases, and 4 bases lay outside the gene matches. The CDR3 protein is CASSLSAGTSGYEQYF. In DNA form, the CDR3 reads TGTGCCAGCAGTTTATCCGCCGGGACTAGCGGCTACGAGCAGTACTTC.

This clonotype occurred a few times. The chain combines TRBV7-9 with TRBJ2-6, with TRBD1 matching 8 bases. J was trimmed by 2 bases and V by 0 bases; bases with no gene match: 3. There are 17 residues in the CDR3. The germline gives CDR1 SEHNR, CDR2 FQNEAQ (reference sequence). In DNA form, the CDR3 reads TGTGCCAGCAGCTTAGCTCAGGGGGCAGCTGGGGCCAACGTCCTGACTTTC. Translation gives CASSLAQGAAGANVLTF.

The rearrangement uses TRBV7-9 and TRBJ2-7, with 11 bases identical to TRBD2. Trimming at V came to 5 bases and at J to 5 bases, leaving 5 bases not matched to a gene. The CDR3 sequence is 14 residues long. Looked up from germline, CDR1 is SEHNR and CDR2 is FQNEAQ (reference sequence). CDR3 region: CASSATSGSDEQYF. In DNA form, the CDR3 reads TGTGCCAGCAGCGCCACTAGCGGGAGTGACGAGCAGTACTTC.

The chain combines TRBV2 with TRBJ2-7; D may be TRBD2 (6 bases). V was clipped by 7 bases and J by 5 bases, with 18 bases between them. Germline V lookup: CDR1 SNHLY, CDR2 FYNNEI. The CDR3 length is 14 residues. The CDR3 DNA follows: TGTGCCAGCACCGAAGGTCGGGGCGGGGACGAGCAGTACTTC. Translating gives CASTEGRGGDEQYF.

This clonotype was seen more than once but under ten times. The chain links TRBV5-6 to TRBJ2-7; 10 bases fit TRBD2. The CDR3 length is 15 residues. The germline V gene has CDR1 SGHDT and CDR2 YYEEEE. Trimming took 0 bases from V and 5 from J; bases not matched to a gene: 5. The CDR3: CASSLDPSGSHEQYF. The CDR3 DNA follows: TGTGCCAGCAGCTTGGACCCTAGCGGGAGCCACGAGCAGTACTTC.

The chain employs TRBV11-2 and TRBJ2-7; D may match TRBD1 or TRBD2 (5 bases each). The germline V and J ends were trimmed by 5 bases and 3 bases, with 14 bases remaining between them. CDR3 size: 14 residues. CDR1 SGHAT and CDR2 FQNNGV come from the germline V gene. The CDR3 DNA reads TGTGCCAGCAGCCCCGGGACGACAAACTACGAGCAGTACTTC. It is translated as CASSPGTTNYEQYF.

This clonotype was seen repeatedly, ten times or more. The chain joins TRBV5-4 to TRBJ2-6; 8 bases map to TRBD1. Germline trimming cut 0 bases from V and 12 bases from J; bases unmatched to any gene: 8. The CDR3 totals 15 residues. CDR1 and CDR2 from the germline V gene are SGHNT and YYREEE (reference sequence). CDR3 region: CASSLETGAGPVLTF. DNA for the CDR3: TGTGCCAGCAGCTTGGAGACAGGGGCTGGGCCCGTCCTGACTTTC. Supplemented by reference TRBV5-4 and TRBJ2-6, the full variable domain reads ETGVTQSPTHLIKTRGQQVTLRCSSQSGHNTVSWYQQALGQGPQFIFQYYREEENGRGNFPPRFSGLQFPNYSSELNVNALELDDSALYLCASSLETGAGPVLTFGAGSRLTVL.

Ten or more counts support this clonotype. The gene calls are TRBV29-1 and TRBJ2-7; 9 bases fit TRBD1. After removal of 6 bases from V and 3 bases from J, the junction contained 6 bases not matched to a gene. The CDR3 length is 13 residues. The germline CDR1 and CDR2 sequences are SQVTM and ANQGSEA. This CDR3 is CSVRTGAVYEQYF. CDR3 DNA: TGCAGCGTCCGGACAGGGGCGGTCTACGAGCAGTACTTC.

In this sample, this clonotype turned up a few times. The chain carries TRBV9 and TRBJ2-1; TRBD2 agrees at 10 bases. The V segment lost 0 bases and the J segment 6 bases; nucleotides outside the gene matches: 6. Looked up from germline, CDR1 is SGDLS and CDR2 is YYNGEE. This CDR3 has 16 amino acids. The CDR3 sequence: CASSVGGLAGVNEQFF. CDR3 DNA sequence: TGTGCCAGCAGCGTAGGAGGTCTAGCGGGAGTCAATGAGCAGTTCTTC.

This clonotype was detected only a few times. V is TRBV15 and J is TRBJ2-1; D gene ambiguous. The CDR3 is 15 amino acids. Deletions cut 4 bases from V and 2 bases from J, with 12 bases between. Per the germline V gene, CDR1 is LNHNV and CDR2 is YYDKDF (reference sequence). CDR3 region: CATSKKQITYNEQFF. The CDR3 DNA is TGTGCCACCAGCAAGAAGCAGATTACCTACAATGAGCAGTTCTTC. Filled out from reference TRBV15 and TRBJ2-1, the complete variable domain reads DAMVIQNPRYQVTQFGKPVTLSCSQTLNHNVMYWYQQKSSQAPKLLFHYYDKDFNNEADTPDNFQSRRPNTSFCFLDIRSPGLGDTAMYLCATSKKQITYNEQFFGPGTRLTVL.

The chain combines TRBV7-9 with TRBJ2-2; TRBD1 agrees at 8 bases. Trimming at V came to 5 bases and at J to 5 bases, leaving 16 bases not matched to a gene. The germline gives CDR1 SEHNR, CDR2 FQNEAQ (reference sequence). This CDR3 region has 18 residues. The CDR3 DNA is TGTGCCAGCAGCCCAGATACCCACAGGGGGTCTGGGACCGGGGAGCTGTTTTTT. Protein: CASSPDTHRGSGTGELFF.